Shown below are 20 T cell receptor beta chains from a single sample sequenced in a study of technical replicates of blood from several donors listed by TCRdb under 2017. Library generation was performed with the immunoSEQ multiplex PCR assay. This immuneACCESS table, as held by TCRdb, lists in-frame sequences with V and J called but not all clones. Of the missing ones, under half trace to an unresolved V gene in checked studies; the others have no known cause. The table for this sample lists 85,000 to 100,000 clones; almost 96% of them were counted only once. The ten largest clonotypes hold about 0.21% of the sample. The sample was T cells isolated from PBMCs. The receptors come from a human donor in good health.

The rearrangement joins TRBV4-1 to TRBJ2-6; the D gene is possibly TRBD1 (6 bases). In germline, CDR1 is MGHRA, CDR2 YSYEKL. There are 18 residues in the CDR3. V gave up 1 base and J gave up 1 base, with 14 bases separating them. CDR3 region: CASSQGGRGRSGANVLTF. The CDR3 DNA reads TGCGCCAGCAGCCAAGGAGGCAGGGGTAGGTCTGGGGCCAACGTCCTGACTTTC.

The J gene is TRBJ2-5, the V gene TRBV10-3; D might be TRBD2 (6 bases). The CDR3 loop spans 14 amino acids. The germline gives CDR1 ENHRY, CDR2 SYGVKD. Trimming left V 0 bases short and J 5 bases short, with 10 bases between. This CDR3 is CAISESRAGETQYF. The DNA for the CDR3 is TGTGCCATCAGTGAGTCTCGGGCGGGGGAGACCCAGTACTTC.

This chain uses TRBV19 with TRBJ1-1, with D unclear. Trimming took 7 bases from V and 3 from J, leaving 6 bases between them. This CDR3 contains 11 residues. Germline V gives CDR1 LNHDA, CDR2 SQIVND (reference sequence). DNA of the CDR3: TGTGCCAGTATGGAGTACACTGAAGCTTTCTTT. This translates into CASMEYTEAFF.

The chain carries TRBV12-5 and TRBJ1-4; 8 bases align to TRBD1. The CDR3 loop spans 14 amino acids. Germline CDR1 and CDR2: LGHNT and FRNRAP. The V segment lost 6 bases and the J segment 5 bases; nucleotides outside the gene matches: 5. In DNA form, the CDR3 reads TGTGCTAGTGGGGCAGGGGGCGCGAATGAAAAACTGTTTTTT. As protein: CASGAGGANEKLFF.

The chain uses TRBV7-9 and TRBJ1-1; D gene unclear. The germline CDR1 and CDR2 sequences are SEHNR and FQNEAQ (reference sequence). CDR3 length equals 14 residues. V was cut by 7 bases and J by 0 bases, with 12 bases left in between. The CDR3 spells CASIPGAMNTEAFF. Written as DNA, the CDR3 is TGTGCCAGCATCCCCGGAGCGATGAACACTGAAGCTTTCTTT.

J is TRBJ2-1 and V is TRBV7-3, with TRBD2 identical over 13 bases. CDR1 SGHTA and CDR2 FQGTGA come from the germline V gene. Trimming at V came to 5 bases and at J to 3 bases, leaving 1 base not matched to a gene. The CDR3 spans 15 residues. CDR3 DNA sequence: TGTGCCAGCAGCCGGACTAGCGGGGGCTACAATGAGCAGTTCTTC. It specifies CASSRTSGGYNEQFF.

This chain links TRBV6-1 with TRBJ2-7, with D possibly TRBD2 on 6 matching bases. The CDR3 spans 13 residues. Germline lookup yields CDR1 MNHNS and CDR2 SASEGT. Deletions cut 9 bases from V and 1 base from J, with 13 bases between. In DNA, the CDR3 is TGTGCCAGTTGGGGGACTGAATCCTACGAGCAGTACTTC. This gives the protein CASWGTESYEQYF.

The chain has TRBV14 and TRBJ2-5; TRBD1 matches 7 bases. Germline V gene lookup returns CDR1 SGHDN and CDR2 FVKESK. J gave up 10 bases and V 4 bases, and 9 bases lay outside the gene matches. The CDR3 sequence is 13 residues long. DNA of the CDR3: TGTGCCAGCAGCCCACACGACAGGGTGGGCCAGTACTTC. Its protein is CASSPHDRVGQYF.

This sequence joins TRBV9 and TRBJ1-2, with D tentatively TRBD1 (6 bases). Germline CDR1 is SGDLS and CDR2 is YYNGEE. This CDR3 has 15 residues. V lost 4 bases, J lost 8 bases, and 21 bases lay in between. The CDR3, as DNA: TGTGCCAGCAGCTCTCGACCGAATACAGGGAGCGGCTACACCTTC. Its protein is CASSSRPNTGSGYTF.

CDR3 loop: CASRLIQGLTEAFF. The CDR3 coding sequence is TGCGCCAGCAGACTTATACAGGGCCTCACTGAAGCTTTCTTT. This chain uses TRBV5-1 with TRBJ1-1, with D tentatively TRBD1 (6 bases). The CDR3 extends over 14 amino acids. CDR1 SGHRS and CDR2 YFSETQ come from the germline V gene. Trimming left V 5 bases short and J 4 bases short, with 15 bases between.

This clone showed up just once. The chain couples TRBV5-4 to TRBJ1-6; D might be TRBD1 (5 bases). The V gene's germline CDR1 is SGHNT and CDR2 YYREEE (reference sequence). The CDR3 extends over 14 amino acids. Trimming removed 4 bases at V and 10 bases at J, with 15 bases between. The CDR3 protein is CASSILGGESPLHF. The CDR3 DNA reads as TGTGCCAGCAGCATCCTGGGAGGGGAATCACCCCTCCACTTT.

The CDR3 here is CASSVDSSAQNIQYF. The CDR3 nucleotides read TGCGCCAGCAGCGTCGATTCTAGCGCCCAAAACATTCAGTACTTC. This chain uses TRBV5-1 with TRBJ2-4, with D possibly being TRBD2 (6 bases). The ends were cut back, 4 bases at V and 5 bases at J, with 16 bases in the middle. There are 15 residues in the CDR3. Looked up from germline, CDR1 is SGHRS and CDR2 is YFSETQ.

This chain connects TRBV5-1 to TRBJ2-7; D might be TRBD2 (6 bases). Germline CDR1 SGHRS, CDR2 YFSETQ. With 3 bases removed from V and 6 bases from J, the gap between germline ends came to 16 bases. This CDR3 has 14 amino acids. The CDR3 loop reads CASSSRGGPSEQYF. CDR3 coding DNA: TGCGCCAGCAGCTCAAGAGGAGGGCCCTCCGAGCAGTACTTC.

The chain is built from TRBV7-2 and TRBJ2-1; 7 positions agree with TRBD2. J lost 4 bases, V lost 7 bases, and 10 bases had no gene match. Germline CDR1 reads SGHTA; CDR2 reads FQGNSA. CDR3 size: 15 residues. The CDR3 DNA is TGTGCCAGCAACATAGGACTAGGGGCTTACAATGAGCAGTTCTTC. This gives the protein CASNIGLGAYNEQFF.

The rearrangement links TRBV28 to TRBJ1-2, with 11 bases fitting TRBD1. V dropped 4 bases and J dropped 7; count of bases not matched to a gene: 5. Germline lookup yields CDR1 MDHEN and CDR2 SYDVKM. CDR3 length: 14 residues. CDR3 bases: TGTGCCAGCAGTTGGACAGGGGGCATCGTTGGCTACACCTTC. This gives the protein CASSWTGGIVGYTF.

Written as DNA, the CDR3 is TGTGCCATCAGTATATCAGGGGGCGAACCAGAGACCCAGTACTTC. It codes for CAISISGGEPETQYF. V is TRBV10-3 and J is TRBJ2-5, with 8 bases fitting TRBD1. CDR3 length equals 15 residues. Germline V gene data show CDR1 as ENHRY and CDR2 as SYGVKD. The V segment lost 5 bases and the J segment 4 bases; nucleotides outside the gene matches: 9.

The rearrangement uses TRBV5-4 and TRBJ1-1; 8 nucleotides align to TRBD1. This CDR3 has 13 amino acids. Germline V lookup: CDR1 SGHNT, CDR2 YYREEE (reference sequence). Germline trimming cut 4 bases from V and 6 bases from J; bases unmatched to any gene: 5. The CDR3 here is CASSRGQGAEAFF. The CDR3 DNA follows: TGTGCCAGCAGCCGCGGACAGGGTGCTGAAGCTTTCTTT. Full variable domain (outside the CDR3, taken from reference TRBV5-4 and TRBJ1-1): ETGVTQSPTHLIKTRGQQVTLRCSSQSGHNTVSWYQQALGQGPQFIFQYYREEENGRGNFPPRFSGLQFPNYSSELNVNALELDDSALYLCASSRGQGAEAFFGQGTRLTVV.

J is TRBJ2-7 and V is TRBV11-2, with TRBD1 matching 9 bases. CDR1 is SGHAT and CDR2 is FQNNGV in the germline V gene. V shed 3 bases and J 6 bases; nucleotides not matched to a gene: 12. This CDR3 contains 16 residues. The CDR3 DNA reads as TGTGCCAGCAGCTTCGGGGCCGGGACAGGGACCAGCGAGCAGTACTTC. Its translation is CASSFGAGTGTSEQYF.

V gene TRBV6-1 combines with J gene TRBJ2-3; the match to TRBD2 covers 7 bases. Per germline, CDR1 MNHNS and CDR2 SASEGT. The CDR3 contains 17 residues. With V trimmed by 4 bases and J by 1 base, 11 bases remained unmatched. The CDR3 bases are TGTGCCAGCAGTGGACGCGGCGGGGGTCCTCGCACAGATACGCAGTATTTT. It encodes CASSGRGGGPRTDTQYF.

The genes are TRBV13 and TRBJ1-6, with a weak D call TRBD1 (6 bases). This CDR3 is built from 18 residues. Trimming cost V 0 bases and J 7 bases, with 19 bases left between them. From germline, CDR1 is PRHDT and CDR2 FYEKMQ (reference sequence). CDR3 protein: CASSLGQGGGIGNSPLHF. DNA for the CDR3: TGTGCCAGCAGCTTAGGCCAAGGGGGGGGCATTGGGAATTCACCCCTCCACTTT.